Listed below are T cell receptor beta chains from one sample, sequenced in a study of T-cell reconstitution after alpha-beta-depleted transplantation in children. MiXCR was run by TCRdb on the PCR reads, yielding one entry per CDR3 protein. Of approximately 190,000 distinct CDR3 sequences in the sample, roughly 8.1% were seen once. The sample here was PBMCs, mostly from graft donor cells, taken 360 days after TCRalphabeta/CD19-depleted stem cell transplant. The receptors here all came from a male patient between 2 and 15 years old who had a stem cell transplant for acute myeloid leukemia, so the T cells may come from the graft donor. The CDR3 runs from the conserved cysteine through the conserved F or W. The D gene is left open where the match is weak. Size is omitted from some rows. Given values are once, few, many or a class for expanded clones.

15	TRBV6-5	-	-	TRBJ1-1	TGTGCCAGCAGTTACTACAATCAGGGTGGAACTGAAGCTTTCTTT	CASSYYNQGGTEAFF
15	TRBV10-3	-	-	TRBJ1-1	TGTGCCATCAGTGATTCGGACACCCGGAACACTGAAGCTTTCTTT	CAISDSDTRNTEAFF
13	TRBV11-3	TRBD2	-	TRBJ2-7	TGTGCCAGCAGCTCGGTTACTAGCGACGAGCAGTACTTC	CASSSVTSDEQYF
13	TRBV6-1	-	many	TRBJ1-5	TGTGCCAGCAATCGACGGATCAATCAGCCCCAGCATTTT	CASNRRINQPQHF
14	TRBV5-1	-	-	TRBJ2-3	TGCGCCAGCAGCTTGCCCGGAAACACAGATACGCAGTATTTT	CASSLPGNTDTQYF
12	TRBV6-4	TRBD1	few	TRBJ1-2	TGTGCCAGCAGTCTGGGACAGAGTGGCTACACCTTC	CASSLGQSGYTF
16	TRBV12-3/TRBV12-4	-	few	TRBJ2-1	TGTGCCAGCAGTGCCCCTGGAGGGGGCTTCAACAATGAGCAGTTCTTC	CASSAPGGGFNNEQFF
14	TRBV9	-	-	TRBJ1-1	TGTGCCAGCAGCCTCCGGGACGGCTCCACTGAAGCTTTCTTT	CASSLRDGSTEAFF
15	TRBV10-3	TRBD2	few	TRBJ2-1	TGTGCCATCAGTGGGACTAGCGGGCTGAACAATGAGCAGTTCTTC	CAISGTSGLNNEQFF
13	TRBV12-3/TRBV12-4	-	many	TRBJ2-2	TGTGCCAGCAGTTTAGGCCTAACCGGGGAGCTGTTTTTT	CASSLGLTGELFF
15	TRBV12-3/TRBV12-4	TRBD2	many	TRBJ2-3	TGTGCCAGCAGTTTCTGGACGGGAGGGGCAGATACGCAGTATTTT	CASSFWTGGADTQYF
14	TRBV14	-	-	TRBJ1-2	TGTGCCAGCAGCCAAGATCCAGGGAAATATGGCTACACCTTC	CASSQDPGKYGYTF
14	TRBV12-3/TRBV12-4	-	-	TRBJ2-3	TGTGCCAGCACCCCTCGTGTGAGTAAAGATACGCAGTATTTT	CASTPRVSKDTQYF
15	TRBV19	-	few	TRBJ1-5	TGTGCCAGTAGTATCTTGGACAGCGCAAATCAGCCCCAGCATTTT	CASSILDSANQPQHF
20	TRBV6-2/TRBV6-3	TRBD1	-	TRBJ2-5	TGTGCCAGCAGTTACTCGAAGAGAACCGGGACAGGGGGGAAGGCGGAGACCCAGTACTTC	CASSYSKRTGTGGKAETQYF
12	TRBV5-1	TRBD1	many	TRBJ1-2	TGCGCCAGCAGCCCCGGGGGACAGGTCTCGATCTTC	CASSPGGQVSIF
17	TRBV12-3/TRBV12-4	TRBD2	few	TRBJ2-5	TGTGCCAGCAGTTACGGACTAGCGGGTCAACGGGGGGAGACCCAGTACTTC	CASSYGLAGQRGETQYF
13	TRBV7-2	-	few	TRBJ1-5	TGTGCCAGCAGCTTGAGGAGAGGTCAGCCCCAGCATTTT	CASSLRRGQPQHF
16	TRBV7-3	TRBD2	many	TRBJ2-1	TGTGCCAGCAGCTTAAGTCCTAGCGGGAGGGGCAATGAGCAGTTCTTC	CASSLSPSGRGNEQFF
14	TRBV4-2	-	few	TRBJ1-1	TGTGCCAGCAGCCAAGTTTCCGGGACTGTTGAAGCTTTCTTT	CASSQVSGTVEAFF
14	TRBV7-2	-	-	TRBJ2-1	TGTGCCAGCAGCTTAGGGTCACTTGGGCATGAGCGGTTCTTC	CASSLGSLGHERFF
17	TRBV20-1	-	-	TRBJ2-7	TGCAGTGCTAGAGCGCTAGAGGGGCAGGGGAGCGTCTACGAGCAGTACTTC	CSARALEGQGSVYEQYF
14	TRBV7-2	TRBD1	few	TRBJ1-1	TGTGCCAGCAGCTTAGATTGGGGACAGGGTGGCGCTTTCTTT	CASSLDWGQGGAFF
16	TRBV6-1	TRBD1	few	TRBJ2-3	TGTGCCAGCAGGACCCCCGGGACAGGGGGCACAGATACGCAGTATTTT	CASRTPGTGGTDTQYF
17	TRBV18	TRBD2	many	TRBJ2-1	TGTGCCAGCTCACCGAGACTGACTAGCGGCTCCTACAATGAGCAGTTCTTC	CASSPRLTSGSYNEQFF
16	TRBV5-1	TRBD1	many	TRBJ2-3	TGCGCCAGCACCGACGTTCTCCAGGGGGCCGCAGATACGCAGTATTTT	CASTDVLQGAADTQYF
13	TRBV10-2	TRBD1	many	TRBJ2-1	TGCGCCAGCTTCCGGGACAGGTACAATGAGCAGTTCTTC	CASFRDRYNEQFF
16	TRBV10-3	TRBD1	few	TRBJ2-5	TGTGCCATCAGTGGGAGGGACAGGGATCGGCAAGAGACCCAGTACTTC	CAISGRDRDRQETQYF
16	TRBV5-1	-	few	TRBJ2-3	TGCGCCAGCAGCTTGGGAGGGAAGGAGCGCACAGATACGCAGTATTTT	CASSLGGKERTDTQYF
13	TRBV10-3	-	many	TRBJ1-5	TGTGCCATCAGTGGGGCGTCGGGTCAGCCCCAGCATTTT	CAISGASGQPQHF
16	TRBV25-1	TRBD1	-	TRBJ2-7	TGTGCCAGCAGTGAAGTCTCATCCGGGACAGTCTACGAGCAGTACTTC	CASSEVSSGTVYEQYF
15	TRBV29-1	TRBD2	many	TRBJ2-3	TGCAGCGTTGAAGGGCGGGAGGGATCCACAGATACGCAGTATTTT	CSVEGREGSTDTQYF
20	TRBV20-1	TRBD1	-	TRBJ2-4	TGCAGTGCTACCAAGGGGCACCGGGACAGGACCTTCGAAGCCAAAAACATTCAGTACTTC	CSATKGHRDRTFEAKNIQYF
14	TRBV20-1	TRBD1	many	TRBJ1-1	TGCAGTGCGAACGACAGGGGGGTGGGTCCTGAAGCTTTCTTT	CSANDRGVGPEAFF
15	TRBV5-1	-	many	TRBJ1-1	TGCGCCAGCAGCAGGACGTCCGTCCTAGGGACTGAAGCTTTCTTT	CASSRTSVLGTEAFF
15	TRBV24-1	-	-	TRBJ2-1	TGTGCCACCAGTGATTTATTTGACAGAAACAATGAGCAGTTCTTC	CATSDLFDRNNEQFF
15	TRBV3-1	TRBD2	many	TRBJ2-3	TGTGCCAGCAGCCAAGAAGCGGGGGGCACAGATACGCAGTATTTT	CASSQEAGGTDTQYF
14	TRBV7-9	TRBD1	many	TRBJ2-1	TGTGCCAGCAGCCCGACAGGGTATAGGAATGAGCAGTTCTTC	CASSPTGYRNEQFF
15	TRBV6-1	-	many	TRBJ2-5	TGTGCCAGCAGTCTCCTGGGGACCCCGCAAGAGACCCAGTACTTC	CASSLLGTPQETQYF
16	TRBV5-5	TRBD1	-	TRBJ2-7	TGTGCCAGCAGCTTGAGTCAAGGGGACAGGGGCTACGAGCAGTACTTC	CASSLSQGDRGYEQYF
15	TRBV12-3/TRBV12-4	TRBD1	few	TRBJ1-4	TGTGCCAGCAGTGTACAGGGGGCCCCGGGGGAAAAACTGTTTTTT	CASSVQGAPGEKLFF
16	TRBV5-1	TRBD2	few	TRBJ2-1	TGCGCCAGCAGCTTGGCAAGGCTAGCGGGAGGCAATGAGCAGTTCTTC	CASSLARLAGGNEQFF
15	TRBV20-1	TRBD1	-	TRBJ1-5	TGCAGTGCCCCGACTAGACAGGGAAGCAATCAGCCCCAGCATTTT	CSAPTRQGSNQPQHF
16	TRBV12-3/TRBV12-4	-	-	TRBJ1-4	TGTGCCAGCAGTTTGTTGGGTCAAGCCTTGAAAGTGAAACTGTTTTTT	CASSLLGQALKVKLFF
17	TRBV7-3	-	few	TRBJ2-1	TGTGCCAGCAGCCCACTCCTTTCGCGGAGCCGCTACAATGAGCAGTTCTTC	CASSPLLSRSRYNEQFF
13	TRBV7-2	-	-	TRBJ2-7	TGTGCCAGCAGCTTAAGGGAATCCTACGAGCAGTACTTC	CASSLRESYEQYF
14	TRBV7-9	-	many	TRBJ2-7	TGTGCCAGCAGCTTAGCGATAGCGACCTACGAGCAGTACTTC	CASSLAIATYEQYF
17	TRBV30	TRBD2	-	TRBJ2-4	TGTGCCTGGATTCCAGCGGGAGGGTCCCTAGCCAAAAACATTCAGTACTTC	CAWIPAGGSLAKNIQYF
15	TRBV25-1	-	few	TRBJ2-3	TGTGCCAGCAGTGATCAAAGTATCCCCACAGATACGCAGTATTTT	CASSDQSIPTDTQYF
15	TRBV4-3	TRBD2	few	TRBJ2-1	TGCGCCAGCAGCCAAGAGTGGACTAGTGGCAATGAGCAGTTCTTC	CASSQEWTSGNEQFF
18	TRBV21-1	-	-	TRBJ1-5	-	CASSKNWGQGAGNQPQHF
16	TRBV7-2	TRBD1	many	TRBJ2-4	TGTGCCAGCAGCCCTGGACAGGTCCTAGCCAAAAACATTCAGTACTTC	CASSPGQVLAKNIQYF
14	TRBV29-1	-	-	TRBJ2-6	TGCAGCGTTGAAGTCGAGCGTGGGGCCAACGTCCTGACTTTC	CSVEVERGANVLTF
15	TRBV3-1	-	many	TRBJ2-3	TGTGCCAGCAGCCAAACCGGGTTTAGCACAGATACGCAGTATTTT	CASSQTGFSTDTQYF
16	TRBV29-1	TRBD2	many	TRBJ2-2	TGCAGCGTTCCCCGGACTAGCGGGAGTGTTACCGGGGAGCTGTTTTTT	CSVPRTSGSVTGELFF
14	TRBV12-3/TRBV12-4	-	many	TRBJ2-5	TGTGCCAGCAGTTTACGGGAAGGGCAAGAGACCCAGTACTTC	CASSLREGQETQYF
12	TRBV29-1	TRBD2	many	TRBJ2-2	TGCAGCGGGACTAGCTGGACCGGGGAGCTGTTTTTT	CSGTSWTGELFF
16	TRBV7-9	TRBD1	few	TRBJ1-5	TGTGCCAGCAGCTTAGGACAGGGAACGGGCAATCAGCCCCAGCATTTT	CASSLGQGTGNQPQHF